This T cell receptor beta chain comes out of a study of T cell changes during pregnancy in multiple sclerosis. Here immunoSEQ multiplex PCR was the method, and the copy in TCRdb shows in-frame clones only, minus some. The sample lists over 35,000 clones, 90% to 95% occurring once. V trimming: 3 bases; J trimming: 7 bases; junction bases outside the gene matches: 8. The CDR3 loop spans 14 amino acids. Germline values: CDR1 SGHVS, CDR2 FQNEAQ. Sequencing used CD8+ T cells from peripheral blood mononuclear cells, obtained in the third trimester of pregnancy. The sequence was obtained from a female donor with multiple sclerosis, enrolled in a pregnancy study. The gene calls are TRBV7-8 and TRBJ2-7; TRBD2 matches at 8 bases. The CDR3 reads CASSFVSGTLEQYF. CDR3 bases: TGTGCCAGCAGCTTCGTTAGCGGGACTTTAGAGCAGTACTTC.